This TCR beta chain is drawn from a study of vaccination effects on CD4 cells after COVID-19. In the study overall: The study obtained samples from a couple of convalescent patients 16 days and one week before vaccination. The study's findings and limits: Spike-reactive clones present post-vaccine in convalescents were predominantly new vaccine-induced clones. Only a few convalescent patients and no early post-infection timepoints featured in the study.

Produced via immunoSEQ multiplex PCR; TCRdb's table is partial and in-frame only. Of 17,000 or so clones listed, roughly 74% are singletons. In the ViraFEST assay, antigen-specific CD4+ clonotypes were identified by expansion after peptide-pool stimulation. Researchers isolated CD4+ T cells once 9 to 11 days of culture had elapsed. This individual contracted SARS-CoV-2 between March and December 2020, as verified by PCR. Wells each received over 1.5 million PBMC, cultured with approximately 10 IU/ml IL-2 and 10 ug/ml peptides. The CDR3 runs 15 residues. Germline loops: CDR1 LGHNA, CDR2 YNFKEQ. V dropped 4 bases and J dropped 3 bases, with 16 bases sitting between them. On this clone itself: Its antigen is as yet unknown.

The source was CD4+ T cells from PBMCs cultured with SARS-CoV-2 spike peptides, collected before COVID-19 vaccination. J is TRBJ2-7 and V is TRBV4-2; weak D call: TRBD1 (5 bases). The clonotype originates from a human donor who had a prior SARS-CoV-2 infection. The CDR3 reads CASSLTRDSDYEQYF. For the CDR3, the DNA is TGTGCCAGCAGCCTCACCCGCGACAGTGACTACGAGCAGTACTTC.